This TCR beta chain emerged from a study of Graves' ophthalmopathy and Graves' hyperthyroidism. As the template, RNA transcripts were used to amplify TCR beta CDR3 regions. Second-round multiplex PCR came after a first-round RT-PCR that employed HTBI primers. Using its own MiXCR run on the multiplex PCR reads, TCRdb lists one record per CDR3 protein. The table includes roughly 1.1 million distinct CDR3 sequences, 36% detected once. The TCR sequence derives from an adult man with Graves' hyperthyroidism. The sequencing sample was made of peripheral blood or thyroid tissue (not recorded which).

CDR3 sequence: CASSLGGQVDGYTF. The CDR3 DNA reads as TGTGCCAGCAGCTTAGGGGGACAGGTCGATGGCTACACCTTC. The V call is TRBV7-2, the J call TRBJ1-2; 8 bases fit TRBD1. The CDR3 loop spans 14 amino acids. Germline CDR1 is SGHTA and CDR2 is FQGNSA. With V trimmed by 1 base and J by 6 bases, 4 bases remained unmatched.